These T cell receptor beta chains were read from a single sample in a study of T cells in tuberculosis. Libraries were prepared by immunoSEQ multiplex PCR; TCRdb keeps only in-frame clonotypes and omits some of them. Of fewer than 40,000 clones listed, about 84% were seen once; the top ten hold 4.5% to 6.5%. The sample in question was PBMCs, obtained at tuberculosis diagnosis. The source of these receptors is an adult with tuberculosis. Each CDR3 is given with its conserved first and last residue. D genes are given only for firm matches. Expanded clones get a size class; other rows say once, few or many, or leave the size out.

V gene: TRBV13; D gene: -; J gene: TRBJ1-2; clone size: -; CDR3 DNA: TGTGCCAGCAGCCCGGACCCTAGGAGGGGCTACACCTTC; CDR3 protein: CASSPDPRRGYTF
V gene: TRBV12-5; D gene: TRBD2; J gene: TRBJ2-1; clone size: -; CDR3 DNA: TGTGCTAGTGGTTCTAGCGGGAACAATGAGCAGTTCTTC; CDR3 protein: CASGSSGNNEQFF
V gene: TRBV7-9; D gene: TRBD1; J gene: TRBJ2-2; clone size: -; CDR3 DNA: TGTGCCAGCAGCGAACGACAGGGTTGGGGCACCGGGGAGCTGTTTTTT; CDR3 protein: CASSERQGWGTGELFF
V gene: TRBV9; D gene: TRBD2; J gene: TRBJ2-3; clone size: -; CDR3 DNA: TGTGCCAGCAGCGAGGGAGGGGCCGCTAGCACAGATACGCAGTATTTT; CDR3 protein: CASSEGGAASTDTQYF
V gene: TRBV19; D gene: -; J gene: TRBJ1-2; clone size: -; CDR3 DNA: TGTGCCAGCTCTAACGCCGGGATTTCCTATGGCTACACCTTC; CDR3 protein: CASSNAGISYGYTF
V gene: TRBV14; D gene: -; J gene: TRBJ2-2; clone size: -; CDR3 DNA: TGTGCCAGCAGCCACGATGGGGGCTTGGCCGGGGAGCTGTTTTTT; CDR3 protein: CASSHDGGLAGELFF
V gene: TRBV5-1; D gene: TRBD1; J gene: TRBJ1-6; clone size: -; CDR3 DNA: TGCGCCAGCAGCCTCGGACAGGAGAATTCACCCCTCCACTTT; CDR3 protein: CASSLGQENSPLHF
V gene: TRBV5-8; D gene: TRBD2; J gene: TRBJ2-3; clone size: -; CDR3 DNA: TGTGCCAGCAGCGAGACTGGGACTAGCGGGGGTACAGATACGCAGTATTTT; CDR3 protein: CASSETGTSGGTDTQYF
V gene: TRBV18; D gene: -; J gene: TRBJ2-5; clone size: -; CDR3 DNA: TGTGCCAGCTCTCTTTCCCAGGGGCGGGAGACCCAGTACTTC; CDR3 protein: CASSLSQGRETQYF
V gene: TRBV30; D gene: -; J gene: TRBJ1-1; clone size: once; CDR3 DNA: TGTGCCTGGAGTGTACCGGGGTTTCAAGCTTTCTTT; CDR3 protein: CAWSVPGFQAFF
V gene: TRBV18; D gene: -; J gene: TRBJ2-2; clone size: -; CDR3 DNA: TGTGCCAGCTCACCTTCTACACCAGGGCCCACCGGGGAGCTGTTTTTT; CDR3 protein: CASSPSTPGPTGELFF
V gene: TRBV7-3; D gene: TRBD2; J gene: TRBJ2-1; clone size: -; CDR3 DNA: TGTGCCAGCAGCTTAAAGGCTAGCGGGACAGACAATGAGCAGTTCTTC; CDR3 protein: CASSLKASGTDNEQFF
V gene: TRBV11-2; D gene: TRBD2; J gene: TRBJ2-7; clone size: -; CDR3 DNA: TGTGCCACCCGGACTAGCGGGGAGACCTACGAGCAGTACTTC; CDR3 protein: CATRTSGETYEQYF
V gene: TRBV5-6; D gene: -; J gene: TRBJ1-1; clone size: -; CDR3 DNA: -; CDR3 protein: CASSRVGGGTFF
V gene: TRBV15; D gene: TRBD1; J gene: TRBJ2-7; clone size: once; CDR3 DNA: TGTGCCACCAGCCTAGAGGACAGGACCTACGAGCAGTACTTC; CDR3 protein: CATSLEDRTYEQYF
V gene: TRBV14; D gene: -; J gene: TRBJ1-2; clone size: -; CDR3 DNA: TGTGCCAGCAGCCGGGGGACATTTAACTATGGCTACACCTTC; CDR3 protein: CASSRGTFNYGYTF
V gene: TRBV28; D gene: TRBD1; J gene: TRBJ2-2; clone size: -; CDR3 DNA: TGTGCCAGCAGTTCCTGGGACAGGGCGGCCGGGGAGCTGTTTTTT; CDR3 protein: CASSSWDRAAGELFF
V gene: TRBV4-1; D gene: TRBD1; J gene: TRBJ1-4; clone size: -; CDR3 DNA: TGCGCCAGCAGCCAGGGGACAGGGGTTGGCGAAAAACTGTTTTTT; CDR3 protein: CASSQGTGVGEKLFF
V gene: TRBV27; D gene: -; J gene: TRBJ1-2; clone size: -; CDR3 DNA: TGTGCCAGCAGTTTACAGGGTAGCTATGGCTACACCTTC; CDR3 protein: CASSLQGSYGYTF
V gene: TRBV2; D gene: TRBD1; J gene: TRBJ1-5; clone size: -; CDR3 DNA: TGTGCCAGCAGACAGGGGTTGGGGGCCCAGCATTTT; CDR3 protein: CASRQGLGAQHF
V gene: TRBV28; D gene: -; J gene: TRBJ1-2; clone size: -; CDR3 DNA: TGTGCCAGCAGTTTACCGGGACAAATCTTCTATGGCTACACCTTC; CDR3 protein: CASSLPGQIFYGYTF
V gene: TRBV28; D gene: -; J gene: TRBJ1-2; clone size: once; CDR3 DNA: TGTGCCAGCAGAAATTCAGGGGAGCATGGCTACACCTTC; CDR3 protein: CASRNSGEHGYTF
V gene: TRBV28; D gene: -; J gene: TRBJ2-3; clone size: -; CDR3 DNA: TGTGCCAGCAGTCAACTTTCAGATACGCAGTATTTT; CDR3 protein: CASSQLSDTQYF
V gene: TRBV5-4; D gene: -; J gene: TRBJ2-1; clone size: -; CDR3 DNA: TGTGCCAGCAGCCTAAACTTGGGCAGTGAGCAGTTCTTC; CDR3 protein: CASSLNLGSEQFF
V gene: TRBV5-4; D gene: TRBD1; J gene: TRBJ2-7; clone size: few; CDR3 DNA: TGTGCCAGCAGCTCCGACAGGGGTAACGAGCAGTACTTC; CDR3 protein: CASSSDRGNEQYF
V gene: TRBV19; D gene: -; J gene: TRBJ2-3; clone size: once; CDR3 DNA: TGTGCCAGTAGTATCGGGGGAAAGTTAAGCACAGATACGCAGTATTTT; CDR3 protein: CASSIGGKLSTDTQYF
V gene: TRBV23-1; D gene: -; J gene: TRBJ1-2; clone size: -; CDR3 DNA: TGCGCCAGCATTAGTGGCTACACCTTC; CDR3 protein: CASISGYTF
V gene: TRBV28; D gene: TRBD1; J gene: TRBJ2-7; clone size: -; CDR3 DNA: TGTGCCAGCAGTTTGAGACAGGGGAGGTACGAGCAGTACTTC; CDR3 protein: CASSLRQGRYEQYF
V gene: TRBV10-2; D gene: TRBD2; J gene: TRBJ2-3; clone size: -; CDR3 DNA: TGCGCCAGCAGGGGACTAGCGGTAGGAGATACGCAGTATTTT; CDR3 protein: CASRGLAVGDTQYF
V gene: TRBV7-9; D gene: TRBD2; J gene: TRBJ2-3; clone size: -; CDR3 DNA: TGTGCCAGCAGTCCTAGCGGGAGGGCAGATACGCAGTATTTT; CDR3 protein: CASSPSGRADTQYF
V gene: TRBV4-2; D gene: TRBD1; J gene: TRBJ1-4; clone size: -; CDR3 DNA: TGTGCCAGCAGCCAAGCAGATTCTCCGGGACAGGGACGAGAAAAACTGTTTTTT; CDR3 protein: CASSQADSPGQGREKLFF
V gene: TRBV2; D gene: -; J gene: TRBJ2-5; clone size: -; CDR3 DNA: TGTGCCAGCAATCCCGGGAGCGCCGGGGAGACCCAGTACTTC; CDR3 protein: CASNPGSAGETQYF
V gene: TRBV5-1; D gene: -; J gene: TRBJ2-5; clone size: -; CDR3 DNA: TGCGCCAGCAGCTTGGGGGAGAGACAAGAGACCCAGTACTTC; CDR3 protein: CASSLGERQETQYF
V gene: TRBV6-6; D gene: -; J gene: TRBJ1-5; clone size: -; CDR3 DNA: TGTGCCAGCAGCGGGGACTGGGCCGCCCAGCCCCAGCATTTT; CDR3 protein: CASSGDWAAQPQHF
V gene: TRBV28; D gene: TRBD2; J gene: TRBJ2-7; clone size: -; CDR3 DNA: TGTGCCAGCAGTGAACGACTAGCGGGAGCCTACGAGCAGTACTTC; CDR3 protein: CASSERLAGAYEQYF
V gene: TRBV6-1; D gene: -; J gene: TRBJ1-1; clone size: -; CDR3 DNA: TGTGCCAGCACCCAACAGGTAGCGGACACTGAAGCTTTCTTT; CDR3 protein: CASTQQVADTEAFF
V gene: TRBV11-1; D gene: -; J gene: TRBJ2-1; clone size: -; CDR3 DNA: TGTGCCAGCAGCAATCAGGGATATGAGCAGTTCTTC; CDR3 protein: CASSNQGYEQFF
V gene: TRBV6-5; D gene: -; J gene: TRBJ2-7; clone size: -; CDR3 DNA: TGTGCCAGCAGTTACTCGGGGGCGGACTCCTACGAGCAGTACTTC; CDR3 protein: CASSYSGADSYEQYF
V gene: TRBV15; D gene: -; J gene: TRBJ2-3; clone size: -; CDR3 DNA: TGTGCCACCAGCAGAGGGAGGGTAGGGACAGATACGCAGTATTTT; CDR3 protein: CATSRGRVGTDTQYF
V gene: TRBV19; D gene: -; J gene: TRBJ1-2; clone size: -; CDR3 DNA: TGTGCCAGTAGTATGAGGGCCGGGGAGGGTGGCTACACCTTC; CDR3 protein: CASSMRAGEGGYTF
V gene: TRBV6-1; D gene: -; J gene: TRBJ2-2; clone size: -; CDR3 DNA: TGTGCCAGCACAGGGAAATACACCGGGGAGCTGTTTTTT; CDR3 protein: CASTGKYTGELFF
V gene: TRBV13; D gene: -; J gene: TRBJ2-2; clone size: -; CDR3 DNA: TGTGCCAGCAGCTTAACGGGGAACACCGGGGAGCTGTTTTTT; CDR3 protein: CASSLTGNTGELFF
V gene: TRBV4-1; D gene: TRBD1; J gene: TRBJ2-5; clone size: -; CDR3 DNA: TGCGCCAGCAGCTACACAGGGGGCGAGGAGACCCAGTACTTC; CDR3 protein: CASSYTGGEETQYF
V gene: TRBV9; D gene: -; J gene: TRBJ2-1; clone size: once; CDR3 DNA: TGTGCCAGCAGCCCCCCTACGGCCTACAATGAGCAGTTCTTC; CDR3 protein: CASSPPTAYNEQFF
V gene: TRBV30; D gene: TRBD1; J gene: TRBJ2-7; clone size: few; CDR3 DNA: TGTGCCCGTAAGGGACAGGGGGACGTTAACGAGCAGTACTTC; CDR3 protein: CARKGQGDVNEQYF
V gene: TRBV19; D gene: -; J gene: TRBJ1-3; clone size: once; CDR3 DNA: TGTGCCAGTAGTTTTTCTCAAAAGAGCTCTGGAAACACCATATATTTT; CDR3 protein: CASSFSQKSSGNTIYF
V gene: TRBV15; D gene: -; J gene: TRBJ2-7; clone size: -; CDR3 DNA: TGTGCCACCAGCAGGATCCGGGGTGAGGGCAGCGAGCAGTACTTC; CDR3 protein: CATSRIRGEGSEQYF
V gene: TRBV7-9; D gene: TRBD2; J gene: TRBJ2-7; clone size: -; CDR3 DNA: TGTGCCAGCAGCCCGGGGAGCGGGAGGGCCTACGAGCAGTACTTC; CDR3 protein: CASSPGSGRAYEQYF
V gene: TRBV18; D gene: -; J gene: TRBJ1-6; clone size: -; CDR3 DNA: TGTGCCAGCTTGGACACCGTTAATTCACCCCTCCACTTT; CDR3 protein: CASLDTVNSPLHF
V gene: TRBV10-2; D gene: -; J gene: TRBJ2-1; clone size: -; CDR3 DNA: TGCGCCAGCAGTGAGGGGAGGATAGCGGCGTCGCCCTACAATGAGCAGTTCTTC; CDR3 protein: CASSEGRIAASPYNEQFF
V gene: TRBV19; D gene: -; J gene: TRBJ2-1; clone size: -; CDR3 DNA: TGTGCCAGTAGCGCCAGGGGCTACAATGAGCAGTTCTTC; CDR3 protein: CASSARGYNEQFF
V gene: TRBV9; D gene: TRBD2; J gene: TRBJ2-7; clone size: once; CDR3 DNA: TGTGCCAGCAGCGTAGGCGCGGGGGGGCCCGACGAGCAGTACTTC; CDR3 protein: CASSVGAGGPDEQYF
V gene: TRBV6-1; D gene: TRBD1; J gene: TRBJ1-2; clone size: -; CDR3 DNA: TGTGCCAGCAGTGATGGGACAGGGGGGAATGGCTACACCTTC; CDR3 protein: CASSDGTGGNGYTF
V gene: TRBV25-1; D gene: -; J gene: TRBJ2-3; clone size: -; CDR3 DNA: TGTGCCAGCAGTGAAAGAACGACCTCGAGGGCGCAGTATTTT; CDR3 protein: CASSERTTSRAQYF
V gene: TRBV7-8; D gene: TRBD1; J gene: TRBJ1-2; clone size: -; CDR3 DNA: TGTGCCAGCAGCTTAGAAGGGGGCTTCGGTTTTGGCTACACCTTC; CDR3 protein: CASSLEGGFGFGYTF
V gene: TRBV5-5; D gene: -; J gene: TRBJ1-2; clone size: -; CDR3 DNA: TGTGCCAGCAGCTACACACAGGGCTCCTATGGCTACACCTTC; CDR3 protein: CASSYTQGSYGYTF
V gene: TRBV5-4; D gene: TRBD2; J gene: TRBJ2-3; clone size: -; CDR3 DNA: TGTGCCAGCAGCTCGGGACTAGCGGCAGATACGCAGTATTTT; CDR3 protein: CASSSGLAADTQYF
V gene: TRBV6-5; D gene: TRBD2; J gene: TRBJ2-7; clone size: -; CDR3 DNA: TGTGCCAGCAGGGAACTAGCGGGGGGAAACTACGAGCAGTACTTC; CDR3 protein: CASRELAGGNYEQYF
V gene: TRBV7-2; D gene: -; J gene: TRBJ2-7; clone size: -; CDR3 DNA: TGTGCCAGCAGCCTCGGGACTTTTAACTCCTACGAGCAGTACTTC; CDR3 protein: CASSLGTFNSYEQYF